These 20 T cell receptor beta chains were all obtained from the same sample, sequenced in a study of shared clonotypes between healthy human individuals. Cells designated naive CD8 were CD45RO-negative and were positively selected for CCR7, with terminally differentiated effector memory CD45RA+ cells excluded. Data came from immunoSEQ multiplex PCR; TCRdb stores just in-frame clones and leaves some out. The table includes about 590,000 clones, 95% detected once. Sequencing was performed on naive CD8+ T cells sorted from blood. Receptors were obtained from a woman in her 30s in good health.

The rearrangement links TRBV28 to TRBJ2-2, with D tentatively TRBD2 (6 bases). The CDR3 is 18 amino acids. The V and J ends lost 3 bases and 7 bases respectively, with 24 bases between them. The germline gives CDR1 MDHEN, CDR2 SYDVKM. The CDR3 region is CASSLYLPALARSGELFF. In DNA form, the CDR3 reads TGTGCCAGCAGTTTGTACTTACCGGCCCTAGCGCGCAGCGGGGAGCTGTTTTTT.

The chain's CDR3 is CASRDGPRDTQYF. DNA for the CDR3: TGCGCCAGCAGGGACGGGCCCAGAGATACGCAGTATTTT. This chain connects TRBV10-1 to TRBJ2-3; D unresolved. V was trimmed by 6 bases and J by 5 bases, leaving 12 bases between them. The CDR3 length is 13 residues. CDR1 is WNHNN and CDR2 is SYGVQD in the germline V gene (reference sequence).

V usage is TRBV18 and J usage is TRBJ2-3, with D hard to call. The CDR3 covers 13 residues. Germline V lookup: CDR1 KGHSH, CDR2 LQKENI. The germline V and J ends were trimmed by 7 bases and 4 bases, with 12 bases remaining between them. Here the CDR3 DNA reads TGTGCCAGCTTCCGAGTTTCTGCAGATACGCAGTATTTT. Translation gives CASFRVSADTQYF.

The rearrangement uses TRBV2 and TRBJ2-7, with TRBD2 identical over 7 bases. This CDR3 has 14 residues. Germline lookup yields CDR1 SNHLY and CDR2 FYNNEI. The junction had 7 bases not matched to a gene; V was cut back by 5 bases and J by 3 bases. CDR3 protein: CASSRGDLHYEQYF. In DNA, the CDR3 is TGTGCCAGCAGTCGGGGGGACCTACACTACGAGCAGTACTTC.

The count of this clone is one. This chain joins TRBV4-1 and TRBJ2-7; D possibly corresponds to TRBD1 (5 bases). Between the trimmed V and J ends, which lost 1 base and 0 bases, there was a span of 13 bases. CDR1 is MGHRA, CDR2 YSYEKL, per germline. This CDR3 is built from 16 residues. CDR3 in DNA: TGCGCCAGCAGCCAAGGGGGCGGTTCGCCCTCCTACGAGCAGTACTTC. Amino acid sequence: CASSQGGGSPSYEQYF.

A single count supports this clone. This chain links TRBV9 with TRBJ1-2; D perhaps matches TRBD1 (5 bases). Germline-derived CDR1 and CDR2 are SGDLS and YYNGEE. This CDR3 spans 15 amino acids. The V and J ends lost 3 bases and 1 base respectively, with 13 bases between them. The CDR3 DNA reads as TGTGCCAGCAGCGGACACAGGTCCTATAACTATGGCTACACCTTC. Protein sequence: CASSGHRSYNYGYTF.

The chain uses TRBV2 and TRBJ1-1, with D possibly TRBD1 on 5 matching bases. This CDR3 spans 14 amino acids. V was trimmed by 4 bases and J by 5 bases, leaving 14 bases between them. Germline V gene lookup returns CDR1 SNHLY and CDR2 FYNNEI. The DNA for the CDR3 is TGTGCCAGCAGTGGGGGGGTTCCGGGGACTGAAGCTTTCTTT. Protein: CASSGGVPGTEAFF. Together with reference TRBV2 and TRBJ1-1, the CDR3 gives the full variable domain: EPEVTQTPSHQVTQMGQEVILRCVPISNHLYFYWYRQILGQKVEFLVSFYNNEISEKSEIFDDQFSVERPDGSNFTLKIRSTKLEDSAMYFCASSGGVPGTEAFFGQGTRLTVV.

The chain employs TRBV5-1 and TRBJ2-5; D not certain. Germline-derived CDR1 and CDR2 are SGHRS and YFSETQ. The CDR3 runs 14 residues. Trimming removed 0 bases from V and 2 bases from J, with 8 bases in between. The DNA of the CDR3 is TGCGCCAGCAGCTTGGATACATTACAAGAGACCCAGTACTTC. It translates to CASSLDTLQETQYF.

The CDR3 DNA is TGTGCCAGCAGTTTTTTACCCGGGACAAGCTACCTACCGTACTTC. Amino acids: CASSFLPGTSYLPYF. The V call is TRBV28, the J call TRBJ2-7; D may be TRBD1 (6 bases). Trimming left V 3 bases short and J 12 bases short, with 24 bases between. Germline V gene data show CDR1 as MDHEN and CDR2 as SYDVKM. The CDR3 runs to 15 residues.

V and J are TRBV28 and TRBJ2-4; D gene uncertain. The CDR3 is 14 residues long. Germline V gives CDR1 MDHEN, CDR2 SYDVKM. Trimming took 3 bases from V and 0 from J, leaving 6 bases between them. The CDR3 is CASSLGLAKNIQYF. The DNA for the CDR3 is TGTGCCAGCAGTTTGGGGTTAGCCAAAAACATTCAGTACTTC.

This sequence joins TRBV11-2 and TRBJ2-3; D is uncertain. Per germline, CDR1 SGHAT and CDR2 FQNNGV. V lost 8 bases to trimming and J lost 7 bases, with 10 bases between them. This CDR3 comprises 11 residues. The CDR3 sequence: CASGPGNTQYF. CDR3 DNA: TGTGCCAGCGGCCCCGGAAATACGCAGTATTTT.

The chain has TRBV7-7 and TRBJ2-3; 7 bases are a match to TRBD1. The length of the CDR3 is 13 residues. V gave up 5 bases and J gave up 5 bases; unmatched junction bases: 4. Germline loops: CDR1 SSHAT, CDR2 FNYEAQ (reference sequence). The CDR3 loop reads CASSKDREDTQYF. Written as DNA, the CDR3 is TGTGCCAGCAGCAAAGACAGGGAAGATACGCAGTATTTT.

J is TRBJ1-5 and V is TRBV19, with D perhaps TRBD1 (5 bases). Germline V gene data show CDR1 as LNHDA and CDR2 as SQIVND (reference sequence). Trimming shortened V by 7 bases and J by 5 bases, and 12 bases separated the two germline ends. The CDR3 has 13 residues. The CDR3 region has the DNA TGTGCCAGTATGGGCAGGGTAGATCAGCCCCAGCATTTT. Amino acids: CASMGRVDQPQHF.

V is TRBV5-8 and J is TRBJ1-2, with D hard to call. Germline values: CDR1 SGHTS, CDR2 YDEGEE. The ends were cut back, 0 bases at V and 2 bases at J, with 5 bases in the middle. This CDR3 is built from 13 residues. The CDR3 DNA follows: TGTGCCAGCAGCTTGGACGGAAACTATGGCTACACCTTC. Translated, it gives CASSLDGNYGYTF.

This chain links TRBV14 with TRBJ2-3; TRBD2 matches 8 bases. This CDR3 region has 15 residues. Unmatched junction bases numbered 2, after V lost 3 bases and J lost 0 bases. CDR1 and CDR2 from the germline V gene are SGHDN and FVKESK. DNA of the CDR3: TGTGCCAGCAGCCAGGCTAGCGGGAGCACAGATACGCAGTATTTT. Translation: CASSQASGSTDTQYF.

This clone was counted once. The CDR3 sequence: CASSLSPGITEAFF. The CDR3 DNA follows: TGTGCCAGCAGTTTATCTCCGGGGATAACTGAAGCTTTCTTT. This chain uses TRBV27 with TRBJ1-1; D remains ambiguous. V was pared by 0 bases and J by 5 bases, with 10 bases between. Germline V gene lookup returns CDR1 MNHEY and CDR2 SMNVEV (reference sequence). The CDR3 sequence is 14 residues long.

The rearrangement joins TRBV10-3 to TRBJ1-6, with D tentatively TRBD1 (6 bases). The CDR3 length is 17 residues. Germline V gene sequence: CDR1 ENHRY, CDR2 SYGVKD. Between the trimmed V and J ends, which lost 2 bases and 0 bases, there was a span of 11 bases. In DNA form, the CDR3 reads TGTGCCATCAGTGAGGCGCAGGGGAGCTCCTATAATTCACCCCTCCACTTT. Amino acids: CAISEAQGSSYNSPLHF.

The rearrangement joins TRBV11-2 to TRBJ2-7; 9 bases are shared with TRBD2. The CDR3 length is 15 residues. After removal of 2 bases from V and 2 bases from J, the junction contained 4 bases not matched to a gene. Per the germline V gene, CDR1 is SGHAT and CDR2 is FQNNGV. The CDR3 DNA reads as TGTGCCAGCAGCTTATTAGCGGGAGACGCCTACGAGCAGTACTTC. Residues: CASSLLAGDAYEQYF.

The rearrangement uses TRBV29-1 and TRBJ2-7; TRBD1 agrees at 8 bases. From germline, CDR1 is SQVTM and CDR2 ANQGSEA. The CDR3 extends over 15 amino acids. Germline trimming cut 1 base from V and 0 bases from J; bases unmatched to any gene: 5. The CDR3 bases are TGCAGCGTTGAAGTAGGGGACAGGCCCTCCTACGAGCAGTACTTC. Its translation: CSVEVGDRPSYEQYF.

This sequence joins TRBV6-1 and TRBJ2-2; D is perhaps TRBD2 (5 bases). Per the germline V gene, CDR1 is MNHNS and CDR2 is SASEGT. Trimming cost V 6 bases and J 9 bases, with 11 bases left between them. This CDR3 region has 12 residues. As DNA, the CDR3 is TGTGCCAGCAGCCCGGCGGGCCGGGAGCTGTTTTTT. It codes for CASSPAGRELFF.